Presented here are 14 T cell receptor beta chains from one specimen sequenced in a study of CD8+CD57+ T cells in acquired aplastic anemia. Patients chosen for sequencing had CD8+CD57+ cells that had expanded, as shown by flow cytometry. The template for TCR beta VDJ and CDR3 sequence profiling was genomic DNA. Each CDR3 protein gets one entry after TCRdb re-called the reads with MiXCR. The sample gives 190,000 or so distinct CDR3 sequences, roughly half of which show up once; about 1.8% is in the top ten. The specimen was sorted CD4+, CD8+, or CD8+CD57+ T cells (not recorded which) from PBMCs. All receptors come from a human donor with aplastic anemia.

This clonotype was detected many times. This chain uses TRBV27 with TRBJ1-2; 7 bases agree with TRBD1. Trimming removed 3 bases from V and 7 bases from J; junction bases left unmatched: 5. The CDR3 runs 13 residues. Germline CDR1 reads MNHEY; CDR2 reads SMNVEV (reference sequence). The CDR3: CASSFRRGSGYTF. The CDR3 nucleotides are TGTGCCAGCAGTTTCCGCAGGGGGTCTGGCTACACCTTC.

The count of this clonotype is one. The junction does not match germline at one end; this may be a read error. The chain is built from TRBV12-3 or TRBV12-4 and TRBJ2-1; D uncertain. CDR3 length: 15 amino acids. The CDR3 loop reads CATSDPSPSVDEQIF. DNA for the CDR3: TGTGCCACCAGTGATCCCTCGCCTAGTGTGGATGAGCAGATCTTC.

This clonotype was recorded only once. This chain connects TRBV19 to TRBJ2-3; D might be TRBD1 or TRBD2, each matching 5 bases. The CDR3 spans 14 residues. The germline V and J ends were trimmed by 7 bases and 3 bases, with 14 bases remaining between them. The V gene's germline CDR1 is LNHDA and CDR2 SQIVND (reference sequence). For the CDR3, the DNA is TGTGCCAGTAAAGGGATGGGGGAAACAGATACGCAGTATTTT. Translating it yields CASKGMGETDTQYF.

The CDR3 DNA follows: TGTGCTAGTGGTTTGGAAGGACTATCCGATACGCAGTATTTT. Translation: CASGLEGLSDTQYF. The chain couples TRBV12-5 to TRBJ2-3; weak D call: TRBD2 (6 bases). CDR1 LGHNT and CDR2 FRNRAP come from the germline V gene. The CDR3 contains 14 residues. The V end lost 1 base, the J end lost 6 bases, and 11 bases lay between the germline ends.

This chain uses TRBV7-3 with TRBJ2-7; D not certain. The CDR3 has 12 amino acids. The V gene lost 6 bases and the J gene lost 4 bases, with 10 bases spanning the gap. Germline V lookup: CDR1 SGHTA, CDR2 FQGTGA. The CDR3 DNA follows: TGTGCCAGCAGTCCCGAGCGTTACGAGCAGTACTTC. Protein product: CASSPERYEQYF.

This clonotype was detected many times. The J gene is TRBJ2-1, the V gene TRBV24-1; 10 bases line up with TRBD1. The CDR3 has 17 residues. From germline, CDR1 is KGHDR and CDR2 SFDVKD. Unmatched junction bases numbered 11, after V lost 4 bases and J lost 6 bases. CDR3 DNA: TGTGCCACCAGTGAATCCTCGGGACAGGGGCTCGGCAATGAGCAGTTCTTC. It yields the protein CATSESSGQGLGNEQFF.

The table lists this clonotype with many counts. The chain employs TRBV19 and TRBJ2-3; D is ambiguous. CDR3 length: 15 amino acids. CDR1 LNHDA and CDR2 SQIVND come from the germline V gene (reference sequence). The V and J ends lost 1 base and 1 base respectively, with 9 bases between them. The CDR3 spells CASSIGPLGTDTQYF. CDR3 in DNA: TGTGCCAGTAGTATAGGCCCCCTTGGCACAGATACGCAGTATTTT.

This clonotype occurred many times. The rearrangement uses TRBV7-2 and TRBJ1-2, with 7 bases matching TRBD1. V lost 2 bases and J lost 0; bases outside the gene matches: 6. CDR3 length: 16 amino acids. The germline gives CDR1 SGHTA, CDR2 FQGNSA. The CDR3 protein is CASSLSATGTNYGYTF. As DNA, the CDR3 is TGTGCCAGCAGCTTATCAGCGACAGGGACTAACTATGGCTACACCTTC. Combining the CDR3 with reference TRBV7-2 and TRBJ1-2 gives the whole variable domain GAGVSQSPSNKVTEKGKDVELRCDPISGHTALYWYRQSLGQGLEFLIYFQGNSAPDKSGLPSDRFSAERTGGSVSTLTIQRTQQEDSAVYLCASSLSATGTNYGYTFGSGTRLTVV.

This clonotype was counted only a few times. This sequence joins TRBV20-1 and TRBJ1-2; D ambiguous. CDR1 is DFQATT and CDR2 is SNEGSKA in the germline V gene (reference sequence). The CDR3 spans 11 residues. Trimming took 5 bases from V and 7 from J, leaving 11 bases between them. The CDR3, as DNA: TGCAGTGCTTACGAGGGCATTGGCTACACCTTC. Amino acids: CSAYEGIGYTF.

Comments on this clonotype: One end of the junction is discordant with germline, which a read error may explain. The chain recombines TRBV5-1 with TRBJ2-1, with D possibly called TRBD1 or TRBD2 (5 bases each). The CDR3 is 14 residues long. Germline V CDR1 and CDR2: SGHRS, YFSETQ. In nucleotides, the CDR3 is TGCGCCAGTAGCGAGCAAACCTGGGGGAATGAGCTGTTCTTC. Amino acids: CASSEQTWGNELFF.

This clonotype was seen a few times. The rearrangement links TRBV29-1 to TRBJ1-1; 7 bases line up with TRBD1. Trimming at V came to 3 bases and at J to 3 bases, leaving 4 bases not matched to a gene. The CDR3 sequence is 13 residues long. Looked up from germline, CDR1 is SQVTM and CDR2 is ANQGSEA. In DNA form, the CDR3 reads TGCAGCGTTGAGGAGGGGGCCTACACTGAAGCTTTCTTT. It specifies CSVEEGAYTEAFF.

This clonotype was seen a few times. CDR3 coding DNA: TGTGCCAGTAGAGGGCTAAAGACCCAGGACACCGGGGAGCTGTTTTTT. Protein product: CASRGLKTQDTGELFF. The chain employs TRBV6-1 and TRBJ2-2, with a possible D match to TRBD2 (5 bases). The CDR3 covers 16 residues. V was trimmed by 9 bases and J by 3 bases, leaving 20 bases between them. Per the germline V gene, CDR1 is MNHNS and CDR2 is SASEGT.

In its sample, this clonotype was seen many times. V gene TRBV5-1 combines with J gene TRBJ2-1; 9 nucleotides match TRBD2. Germline CDR1 and CDR2: SGHRS and YFSETQ. V lost 5 bases to trimming and J lost 4 bases; unmatched junction nucleotides: 10. The CDR3 runs to 16 residues. The DNA for the CDR3 is TGCGCCAGCAGTCGGGGAGCGGGAGGCCTATACAATGAGCAGTTCTTC. Its translation: CASSRGAGGLYNEQFF.

In this sample, this clonotype turned up many times. The rearrangement joins TRBV19 to TRBJ2-1; D call uncertain. V gave up 5 bases and J gave up 1 base, with 21 bases separating them. Germline V gene data show CDR1 as LNHDA and CDR2 as SQIVND (reference sequence). The CDR3 extends over 18 amino acids. This CDR3 reads CASSVNAKPARSYNEQFF. Here the CDR3 DNA reads TGTGCCAGTAGTGTCAATGCCAAGCCGGCGAGGTCCTACAATGAGCAGTTCTTC.